The entry below describes one T cell receptor beta chain. The antigen is undetermined. Collection of blood occurred at baseline, at cycle 4 day 1, and at cycle 7 day 1. This table comes from immunoSEQ multiplex PCR, and its TCRdb copy is limited to in-frame clones, with some not included. The data contain fewer than 40,000 clones, over 80% of them singletons. The source of the sample is a study of OX40 agonist ivuxolimab in advanced cancers. The overall study: Each dose-escalation patient presented with hepatocellular carcinoma, melanoma, renal cell or head and neck cancer. Partial responses occurred in Three dose-escalation patients, one with hepatocellular carcinoma and two with cutaneous melanoma. Study findings and constraints: Clonal expansion by week 6 occurred in CD4+ and CD8+ blood T cells (at 0.1 to 3.0 mg/kg).

The CDR3 has 16 amino acids. CDR1 is SGDLS, CDR2 YYNGEE, per germline. V was cut by 0 bases and J by 7 bases, with 16 bases left in between. The starting material was CD4+ or CD8+ T cells sorted from blood, obtained in a trial of the OX40 agonist ivuxolimab. The V gene is TRBV9, the J gene TRBJ1-4; D may be TRBD1 (6 bases). This clonotype was sampled from an adult with an advanced solid tumor such as melanoma, head and neck, liver or kidney cancer. This CDR3 reads CASSVGGGGFGEKLFF. CDR3 DNA: TGTGCCAGCAGCGTAGGAGGGGGAGGGTTCGGTGAAAAACTGTTTTTT.